The 31 T cell receptor beta chains given below trace back to one sample, sequenced in a study of blood T cell repertoires in COVID-19. This table comes from immunoSEQ multiplex PCR, and its TCRdb copy is limited to in-frame clones, with some not included. The table includes more than 300,000 clones, around 87% detected once. Input material: peripheral blood. Source of these receptors: a woman aged 50 to 60 with COVID-19, enrolled during active disease.

V usage is TRBV30 and J usage is TRBJ2-1; D is possibly TRBD1 (6 bases). Trimming took off 7 bases at V and 6 bases at J, with 19 bases between the two ends. Germline CDR1 is GTSNPN and CDR2 is SVGIG (reference sequence). This CDR3 is built from 14 residues. The CDR3 loop reads CASRRGRSINEQFF. The CDR3 DNA reads TGTGCCTCTCGCAGGGGCAGGTCCATCAATGAGCAGTTCTTC. The full variable domain, in which reference TRBV30 and TRBJ2-1 provide the parts outside the CDR3, is SQTIHQWPATLVQPVGSPLSLECTVEGTSNPNLYWYRQAAGRGLQLLFYSVGIGQISSEVPQNLSASRPQDRQFILSSKKLLLSDSGFYLCASRRGRSINEQFFGPGTRLTVL.

The chain links TRBV3-1 (or the pseudogene TRBV3-2) to TRBJ1-6, with a tentative D call TRBD1 (6 bases). The CDR3 has 16 residues. The germline CDR1 and CDR2 sequences are LGHDT and YNNKEL (reference sequence). V was cut by 2 bases and J by 5 bases, with 13 bases left in between. The CDR3 bases are TGTGCCAGCAGCCAACGGGGGGGGCGAGATAATTCACCCCTCCACTTT. Encoded protein: CASSQRGGRDNSPLHF.

This sequence joins TRBV5-4 and TRBJ1-1; D unresolved. The CDR3 is 12 amino acids. Trimming left V 4 bases short and J 6 bases short, with 10 bases between. Germline values: CDR1 SGHNT, CDR2 YYREEE (reference sequence). CDR3 sequence (DNA): TGTGCCAGCAGCCTCCTCTCGTCTGAAGCTTTCTTT. It is translated as CASSLLSSEAFF.

About this clone: Mismatch with germline at one junction end may stem from a read error. The genes are TRBV7-7 and TRBJ2-1; 7 bases are a match to TRBD2. From germline, CDR1 is SSHAT and CDR2 FNYEAQ (reference sequence). CDR3 length: 15 amino acids. The CDR3 sequence is CASSTRLASYNEQFF. The DNA of the CDR3 is TGTGCTAGCAGCACCCGACTAGCTTCCTACAATGAGCAGTTCTTC.

The chain employs TRBV18 and TRBJ2-1; 9 bases line up with TRBD2. The CDR3 is made up of 16 amino acids. Germline CDR1 reads KGHSH; CDR2 reads LQKENI. Losses at the gene ends were 6 bases for V and 2 bases for J; bases not matched to a gene: 8. CDR3 protein: CASSPPLAGTYNEQFF. The CDR3 coding sequence is TGTGCCAGCTCTCCTCCCCTAGCGGGGACCTACAATGAGCAGTTCTTC.

The J gene is TRBJ1-1, the V gene TRBV7-9; D is unresolved. The germline V gene encodes CDR1 SEHNR and CDR2 FQNEAQ (reference sequence). The V end lost 2 bases, the J end lost 3 bases, and 4 bases lay between the germline ends. CDR3 length: 12 amino acids. CDR3 in amino acids: CASSLRDTEAFF. As DNA, the CDR3 is TGTGCCAGCAGCTTACGAGACACTGAAGCTTTCTTT.

This chain joins TRBV7-8 and TRBJ2-7; 10 positions match TRBD1. The CDR3 is 15 residues long. The germline CDR1 and CDR2 sequences are SGHVS and FQNEAQ. V dropped 5 bases and J dropped 7; count of bases not matched to a gene: 11. Here the CDR3 DNA reads TGTGCCAGCAGCCATATGACAGGGGGCGATTCAGAGCAGTACTTC. This sequence encodes CASSHMTGGDSEQYF.

In its sample, this clone was seen a few times. The CDR3 nucleotides are TGTGCCAGCAGTTTATCGGACAGGGACGAGCAGTACTTC. Its translation: CASSLSDRDEQYF. The chain has TRBV27 and TRBJ2-7, with 8 bases lining up with TRBD1. Trimming took 0 bases from V and 5 from J; bases not matched to a gene: 0. The CDR3 is 13 amino acids. The germline V gene encodes CDR1 MNHEY and CDR2 SMNVEV (reference sequence).

The gene calls are TRBV7-8 and TRBJ1-5; 8 positions match TRBD1. V was pared by 5 bases and J by 3 bases, with 3 bases of the junction left unmatched. CDR3 size: 14 residues. Germline V gives CDR1 SGHVS, CDR2 FQNEAQ. The CDR3 sequence: CASSVDRANQPQHF. Written as DNA, the CDR3 is TGTGCCAGCAGCGTGGACAGGGCCAATCAGCCCCAGCATTTT.

Details on this clone: At one end the junction does not follow the germline gene, possibly because of a read error. The V and J genes are TRBV19 and TRBJ2-7, with TRBD2 matching 7 bases. CDR1 and CDR2 from the germline V gene are LNHDA and SQIVND (reference sequence). The CDR3 totals 13 residues. CDR3 sequence: CACSPGRPYEQYF. CDR3 nucleotide sequence: TGTGCCTGTAGCCCCGGGAGGCCCTACGAGCAGTACTTC.

The rearrangement joins TRBV6-5 to TRBJ1-1; TRBD1 agrees at 9 bases. Germline V CDR1 and CDR2: MNHEY, SVGAGI. The CDR3 is 13 amino acids. With 6 bases clipped from V and 5 bases from J, the junction kept 4 bases outside the gene matches. The CDR3: CASRKDRGTEAFF. CDR3 sequence (DNA): TGTGCCAGCAGAAAGGACAGGGGTACTGAAGCTTTCTTT.

This chain uses TRBV12-5 with TRBJ2-1; 11 bases are shared with TRBD2. Unmatched junction bases numbered 6, after V lost 6 bases and J lost 5 bases. Germline V lookup: CDR1 LGHNT, CDR2 FRNRAP. This CDR3 has 15 residues. The CDR3 sequence is CASGLGLAANNEQFF. The CDR3 nucleotides read TGTGCTAGTGGCCTGGGACTAGCGGCGAACAATGAGCAGTTCTTC.

This clone has a handful of counts. The CDR3 sequence is CASSTVDRGRSNQPQHF. DNA for the CDR3: TGTGCCAGTAGTACCGTGGACAGGGGTAGAAGCAATCAGCCCCAGCATTTT. The chain employs TRBV19 and TRBJ1-5; 9 bases match TRBD1. The CDR3 spans 17 residues. V shed 4 bases, J shed 1 base, and the junction held 8 bases outside the gene matches. In germline, CDR1 is LNHDA, CDR2 SQIVND (reference sequence).

This chain links TRBV7-2 with TRBJ2-6; maybe TRBD1 (6 bases). The V and J ends lost 1 base and 4 bases respectively, with 8 bases between them. CDR1 SGHTA and CDR2 FQGNSA come from the germline V gene. The CDR3 spans 15 residues. CDR3 in DNA: TGTGCCAGCAGCTTAGTCAGGGGAGGGGCCAACGTCCTGACTTTC. This encodes CASSLVRGGANVLTF.

The J gene is TRBJ2-7, the V gene TRBV19; tentatively, D is TRBD1 (6 bases). Trimming shortened V by 11 bases and J by 3 bases, and 17 bases separated the two germline ends. In germline, CDR1 is LNHDA, CDR2 SQIVND (reference sequence). The CDR3 has 13 amino acids. The CDR3 nucleotides are TGTGCCGGATACAGGGAGAGGTTCTACGAGCAGTACTTC. It encodes CAGYRERFYEQYF.

This chain connects TRBV27 to TRBJ2-2; 7 bases agree with TRBD1. Per the germline V gene, CDR1 is MNHEY and CDR2 is SMNVEV (reference sequence). The CDR3 consists of 16 residues. The junction had 6 bases not matched to a gene; V was cut back by 2 bases and J by 3 bases. The CDR3 protein is CASSLKGARDTGELFF. In DNA form, the CDR3 reads TGTGCCAGCAGTTTAAAGGGGGCGCGGGACACCGGGGAGCTGTTTTTT.

The V call is TRBV19, the J call TRBJ1-3; a weak D match, TRBD1 (5 bases). The CDR3 runs 17 residues. CDR1 and CDR2 (germline): LNHDA, SQIVND (reference sequence). Trimming took off 10 bases at V and 0 bases at J, with 22 bases between the two ends. As DNA, the CDR3 is TGTGCCACTACCCCAGGGCCGGGGGACTACTCTGGAAACACCATATATTTT. It yields the protein CATTPGPGDYSGNTIYF.

This chain joins TRBV5-8 and TRBJ1-2; 9 bases line up with TRBD1. Per germline, CDR1 SGHTS and CDR2 YDEGEE. The CDR3 loop spans 14 amino acids. The CDR3 nucleotides are TGTGCAGGGACAGGGCGGAGGGAACCCTATGGCTACACCTTC. Amino acids: CAGTGRREPYGYTF.

The chain is built from TRBV6-6 and TRBJ1-2; tentatively, D is TRBD1 (5 bases). CDR3 length equals 14 residues. Between the trimmed V and J ends, which lost 5 bases and 7 bases, there was a span of 17 bases. Germline V gene data show CDR1 as MNHNY and CDR2 as SVGAGI (reference sequence). CDR3 protein: CASSPIQGRIGYTF. The CDR3, as DNA: TGTGCCAGCAGTCCGATTCAGGGCCGTATTGGCTACACCTTC.

The J gene is TRBJ2-4, the V gene TRBV29-1, with a possible D match to TRBD1 (6 bases). The CDR3 totals 18 residues. Germline V gene data show CDR1 as SQVTM and CDR2 as ANQGSEA. Trimming took off 0 bases at V and 0 bases at J, with 18 bases between the two ends. The CDR3 here is CSVEDPLSGAVAKNIQYF. CDR3 DNA sequence: TGCAGCGTTGAAGATCCTTTGTCAGGGGCCGTAGCCAAAAACATTCAGTACTTC.

The J gene is TRBJ2-5, the V gene TRBV24-1; 9 nucleotides align to TRBD1. The CDR3 runs 15 residues. The V gene end was trimmed by 6 bases and the J gene end by 1 base; junction bases not matched to a gene: 5. CDR1 and CDR2 (germline): KGHDR, SFDVKD. This CDR3 is CATSKGTGFQETQYF. The DNA for the CDR3 is TGTGCCACCAGTAAAGGGACAGGGTTCCAAGAGACCCAGTACTTC.

This rearrangement joins TRBV5-1 to TRBJ2-5; 14 bases align to TRBD2. Germline V gene lookup returns CDR1 SGHRS and CDR2 YFSETQ. The J segment lost 4 bases and the V segment lost 4 bases, leaving 24 bases of the junction unmatched. This CDR3 has 22 residues. The CDR3: CASSKIYTTGTSGRGSGETQYF. The CDR3 nucleotides are TGCGCCAGCAGCAAAATCTACACAACCGGGACTAGCGGGAGAGGTAGTGGAGAGACCCAGTACTTC.

This clone was detected only a few times. This chain connects TRBV15 to TRBJ2-2, with D possibly TRBD2 on 6 matching bases. The CDR3 spans 17 residues. From germline, CDR1 is LNHNV and CDR2 YYDKDF (reference sequence). Trimming took off 3 bases at V and 4 bases at J, with 18 bases between the two ends. The CDR3 here is CATSSPTSPKSTGELFF. The CDR3 DNA reads as TGTGCCACCAGCAGTCCTACTAGCCCTAAAAGCACCGGGGAGCTGTTTTTT.

The chain uses TRBV2 and TRBJ1-2, with D maybe TRBD1 (5 bases). The CDR3 totals 16 residues. Germline V gene lookup returns CDR1 SNHLY and CDR2 FYNNEI. Trimming shortened V by 0 bases and J by 6 bases, and 17 bases separated the two germline ends. In nucleotides, the CDR3 is TGTGCCAGCAGTGAAGCATGGGGTTACCAGGGCCATGGCTACACCTTC. It is translated as CASSEAWGYQGHGYTF. The complete variable domain, with remaining parts taken from reference TRBV2 and TRBJ1-2, reads EPEVTQTPSHQVTQMGQEVILRCVPISNHLYFYWYRQILGQKVEFLVSFYNNEISEKSEIFDDQFSVERPDGSNFTLKIRSTKLEDSAMYFCASSEAWGYQGHGYTFGSGTRLTVV.

The rearrangement joins TRBV27 to TRBJ2-1, with D unresolved. This CDR3 has 17 residues. Per germline, CDR1 MNHEY and CDR2 SMNVEV (reference sequence). Trimming stripped 4 bases from V and 0 bases from J, with 16 bases between. The CDR3, as DNA: TGTGCCAGCAGTTCCCGCGCGCTCCGGAGCTCCTACAATGAGCAGTTCTTC. Its protein is CASSSRALRSSYNEQFF.

This chain uses TRBV6-6 with TRBJ1-3; D might be TRBD1 (5 bases). The V end was cut by 5 bases, the J end by 0 bases, with 8 bases between. The CDR3 is 14 amino acids. Germline CDR1 MNHNY, CDR2 SVGAGI (reference sequence). CDR3 DNA: TGTGCCAGCAGTAGACAGAGCTCTGGAAACACCATATATTTT. Protein product: CASSRQSSGNTIYF.

The chain employs TRBV19 and TRBJ2-2; no firm D call. The CDR3 covers 12 residues. V lost 3 bases, J lost 4 bases, and 3 bases lay in between. The germline V gene encodes CDR1 LNHDA and CDR2 SQIVND (reference sequence). CDR3 protein: CASSILTGELFF. The CDR3 bases are TGTGCCAGTAGTATCCTCACCGGGGAGCTGTTTTTT.

V and J are TRBV12-5 and TRBJ2-2, with TRBD2 matching over 13 bases. The germline CDR1 and CDR2 sequences are LGHNT and FRNRAP. The CDR3 is made up of 21 amino acids. J lost 4 bases, V lost 3 bases, and 17 bases had no gene match. This CDR3 reads CASGFPGATSGRSPGTGELFF. In DNA, the CDR3 is TGTGCTAGTGGTTTTCCGGGTGCGACTAGCGGGAGGTCCCCGGGCACCGGGGAGCTGTTTTTT. Complete variable domain (other parts from reference TRBV12-5 and TRBJ2-2): DARVTQTPRHKVTEMGQEVTMRCQPILGHNTVFWYRQTMMQGLELLAYFRNRAPLDDSGMPKDRFSAEMPDATLATLKIQPSEPRDSAVYFCASGFPGATSGRSPGTGELFFGEGSRLTVL.

The chain combines TRBV3-1 (or the pseudogene TRBV3-2) with TRBJ1-4; D gene unclear. Trimming took 2 bases from V and 11 from J, leaving 12 bases between them. Germline values: CDR1 LGHDT, CDR2 YNNKEL (reference sequence). The CDR3 covers 13 residues. Here the CDR3 DNA reads TGTGCCAGCAGCCAAAATCCCTCGGGGAAACTGTTTTTT. The encoded protein is CASSQNPSGKLFF.

The CDR3 region is CASSLGRDGVEQYF. CDR3 nucleotides: TGTGCCAGCAGCCTCGGGCGGGATGGGGTCGAGCAGTACTTC. J is TRBJ2-7 and V is TRBV5-4, with TRBD2 as a possible D gene (6 bases). CDR3 size: 14 residues. Germline loops: CDR1 SGHNT, CDR2 YYREEE (reference sequence). V lost 4 bases and J lost 6, with 17 bases in between.

This clone was counted a few times. The chain carries TRBV5-1 and TRBJ2-3; 9 bases are shared with TRBD2. V gave up 0 bases and J gave up 8 bases; unmatched junction bases: 10. Germline V gives CDR1 SGHRS, CDR2 YFSETQ. CDR3 length equals 16 residues. The CDR3 protein is CASSLASSGTYGTQYF. In nucleotides, the CDR3 is TGCGCCAGCAGCTTGGCTTCTAGCGGGACGTATGGTACGCAGTATTTT.